The clone carrying this T cell receptor (beta chain) was counted at least ten times. The data derive from a study of human T cells and chemical hapten exposure. Trimming took 0 bases from V and 4 from J, leaving 13 bases between them. This CDR3 contains 14 residues. The V gene's germline CDR1 is DFQATT and CDR2 SNEGSKA (reference sequence). Extraction of total RNA was performed on unfractionated whole blood. Library preparation tagged each individual cDNA molecule with a unique molecular identifier. Original analysis: A typical sample had 95,638 TCRs, with about 23,224 to 690,600 overall. TCRdb redid the calling of the 5' RACE reads with MiXCR, one entry per CDR3 protein. These V and J calls are TCRdb output, not the study's own analysis. The repertoire holds roughly 81,000 distinct CDR3 sequences, with roughly 8% as singletons.

The sequence was collected from a male donor in good health. The gene calls are TRBV20-1 and TRBJ2-7; D possibly corresponds to TRBD2 (5 bases). The CDR3, as DNA: TGCAGTGCTAGAGAGCTGAGAGGGCGGTACGAGCAGTACTTC. Translated: CSARELRGRYEQYF.